This T cell receptor (beta chain) was retrieved from a study of control samples from healthy donors and cancer patients. Assay: immunoSEQ multiplex PCR; the TCRdb copy retains only in-frame clones and omits some. The table lists about 60,000 clones, 92% of them singletons, with 1.5% to 2% in the top ten. CDR1 and CDR2 from the germline V gene are MGHRA and YSYEKL. Trimming took off 3 bases at V and 0 bases at J, with 8 bases between the two ends. The CDR3 is 15 amino acids. This clone showed up just a few times. The rearrangement links TRBV4-1 to TRBJ1-4, with D unclear. The specimen was PBMCs. This clonotype was sampled from a middle-aged man with colorectal cancer. CDR3 bases: TGCGCCAGCAGCCAGGTCTGGCCAACTAATGAAAAACTGTTTTTT. It encodes CASSQVWPTNEKLFF.